This paragraph covers one TCR beta chain sequence. This entry belongs to a study of blood T cell repertoires in COVID-19. Study as a whole: Some COVID-19 samples were acute and others convalescent; all came from the United States, Italy and Spain. Sources were T cells, B-cell-depleted T cells, or PBMCs; the material itself was cDNA or gDNA.

Losses at the gene ends were 2 bases for V and 5 bases for J; bases not matched to a gene: 13. This CDR3 contains 17 residues. Germline V gene lookup returns CDR1 SGHKS and CDR2 YYEKEE (reference sequence). The authors' processing: Amplifying reference gene primers gave estimates of nucleated cell counts. Some clones are missing from TCRdb's copy, which holds only in-frame ones; the method was immunoSEQ multiplex PCR. For V, J and clone size, that table is used; D and trimming come from the DNA. The sample carries more than 300,000 clones, around 90% recorded once. The clonotype originates from a man between 18 and 29 years old who had recovered from COVID-19. This rearrangement joins TRBV5-5 to TRBJ2-7; 10 bases map to TRBD1. The material sequenced was peripheral blood. This chain's CDR3 is CASSFRPPGTGADEQYF. The CDR3 region has the DNA TGTGCCAGCAGCTTTCGGCCCCCCGGGACAGGGGCCGACGAGCAGTACTTC.